This T cell receptor (beta chain) is from a study of shared clonotypes between healthy human individuals. Germline V gene lookup returns CDR1 MGHDK and CDR2 SYGVNS. V lost 6 bases and J lost 3, with 17 bases in between. This CDR3 contains 15 residues. A few counts support this clone. Sequencing was performed with immunoSEQ multiplex PCR; in TCRdb, only in-frame clones are kept and a portion is missing. The sample includes about 340,000 clones, less than 75% of them seen just once. The V call is TRBV25-1, the J call TRBJ1-1; a possible D gene is TRBD1 (5 bases). The specimen was memory CD4+ T cells sorted from blood. Subset in this sample: CD45RA-negative fraction. The receptor's source is a man aged 25-40 years in good health. The CDR3 coding sequence is TGTGCCAGCAGACCCGACCGGGGGGGGTACACTGAAGCTTTCTTT. Residues: CASRPDRGGYTEAFF.